The 24 T cell receptor beta chains listed next were all sequenced from one sample in a study of regulatory and conventional T cells in RAG deficiency. Genomic DNA came from blood conventional CD4+ T cells gated CD25-low CD127-high. Profiled with immunoSEQ multiplex PCR; TCRdb holds only in-frame clones, not every one. The sample lists just over 30,000 clones; 95% to 96% were seen once. Another study also made use of these data, one on regulatory T cells. That study reports: Primers: 52 TRBV forward and 13 TRBJ reverse.

The sample taken for sequencing was CD25- CD4+ T cells sorted from blood. The receptors derive from a human donor in good health.

V and J are TRBV7-7 and TRBJ2-5, with 11 bases matching TRBD1. Germline trimming cut 4 bases from V and 3 bases from J; bases unmatched to any gene: 4. Germline loops: CDR1 SSHAT, CDR2 FNYEAQ (reference sequence). The CDR3 sequence is 15 residues long. In DNA form, the CDR3 reads TGTGCCAGCAGCTGGGGGACAGGGGGGGAAGAGACCCAGTACTTC. Translated, it gives CASSWGTGGEETQYF.

The chain has TRBV5-4 and TRBJ1-4; D remains unclear. The CDR3 contains 15 residues. The germline V gene encodes CDR1 SGHNT and CDR2 YYREEE (reference sequence). Trimming stripped 1 base from V and 3 bases from J, with 10 bases between. Written as DNA, the CDR3 is TGTGCCAGCAGCTTGTATGGCAGTTCTAATGAAAAACTGTTTTTT. Its translation: CASSLYGSSNEKLFF.

CDR3 amino acids: CASSVTGRAAFF. CDR3 coding DNA: TGTGCCAGTAGTGTAACAGGGAGGGCAGCTTTCTTT. The chain uses TRBV19 and TRBJ1-1; tentative D call: TRBD1 (6 bases). Trimming removed 5 bases from V and 10 bases from J, with 14 bases in between. The CDR3 contains 12 residues. The germline CDR1 and CDR2 sequences are LNHDA and SQIVND (reference sequence).

V usage is TRBV4-1 and J usage is TRBJ1-1; 8 bases are a match to TRBD1. V was clipped by 4 bases and J by 1 base; unmatched bases: 5. This CDR3 comprises 15 residues. Per the germline V gene, CDR1 is MGHRA and CDR2 is YSYEKL. For the CDR3, the DNA is TGCGCCAGCAGCCCCCGGACAGGGAAGAACACTGAAGCTTTCTTT. This encodes CASSPRTGKNTEAFF.

The CDR3 sequence: CAWSDQDRIYSNQPQHF. In nucleotides, the CDR3 is TGTGCCTGGAGTGATCAGGACAGAATTTATAGCAATCAGCCCCAGCATTTT. V and J are TRBV30 and TRBJ1-5, with D perhaps matching TRBD1 (6 bases). This CDR3 comprises 17 residues. Per germline, CDR1 GTSNPN and CDR2 SVGIG (reference sequence). Trimming took off 1 base at V and 0 bases at J, with 16 bases between the two ends.

The chain is built from TRBV19 and TRBJ1-1, with TRBD1 matching 8 bases. V was clipped by 3 bases and J by 2 bases; unmatched bases: 5. Per the germline V gene, CDR1 is LNHDA and CDR2 is SQIVND (reference sequence). The CDR3 totals 15 residues. CDR3 nucleotide sequence: TGTGCCAGTAGTATTCAGGGGGCGGCTAACACTGAAGCTTTCTTT. Its translation is CASSIQGAANTEAFF.

The gene calls are TRBV5-8 and TRBJ2-7; the D gene is possibly TRBD1 (5 bases). The CDR3 consists of 17 residues. Deletions cut 4 bases from V and 3 bases from J, with 23 bases between. Germline values: CDR1 SGHTS, CDR2 YDEGEE. The CDR3 reads CASSPPSGHRWGYEQYF. The CDR3 DNA reads as TGTGCCAGCAGCCCCCCCTCCGGGCACAGGTGGGGCTACGAGCAGTACTTC.

This clone was recorded a few times. The gene calls are TRBV5-4 and TRBJ1-4; D not certain. The germline V and J ends were trimmed by 1 base and 7 bases, with 17 bases remaining between them. The CDR3 loop spans 16 amino acids. CDR1 SGHNT and CDR2 YYREEE come from the germline V gene (reference sequence). This chain's CDR3 is CASSLYGGPTGEKLFF. CDR3 in DNA: TGTGCCAGCAGCTTGTACGGCGGGCCGACGGGTGAAAAACTGTTTTTT. Full variable domain (rest looked up from reference TRBV5-4 and TRBJ1-4): ETGVTQSPTHLIKTRGQQVTLRCSSQSGHNTVSWYQQALGQGPQFIFQYYREEENGRGNFPPRFSGLQFPNYSSELNVNALELDDSALYLCASSLYGGPTGEKLFFGSGTQLSVL.

This chain joins TRBV7-9 and TRBJ1-1; 8 bases line up with TRBD1. CDR3 length: 16 amino acids. J lost 4 bases, V lost 3 bases, and 10 bases had no gene match. CDR1 is SEHNR, CDR2 FQNEAQ, per germline (reference sequence). CDR3 DNA: TGTGCCAGCAGCTTCCTCCAGGGGGCATTAATCACTGAAGCTTTCTTT. Translation gives CASSFLQGALITEAFF.

The rearrangement joins TRBV7-8 to TRBJ2-5, with TRBD2 as a possible D gene (5 bases). This CDR3 has 17 amino acids. Germline V gene data show CDR1 as SGHVS and CDR2 as FQNEAQ. Trimming shortened V by 2 bases and J by 7 bases, and 23 bases separated the two germline ends. CDR3 amino acids: CASSLQLEARSRGTQYF. DNA for the CDR3: TGTGCCAGCAGCTTACAATTAGAGGCCCGGAGCCGGGGGACCCAGTACTTC.

The rearrangement links TRBV9 to TRBJ2-1, with D possibly matching TRBD2 (6 bases). Trimming removed 0 bases from V and 6 bases from J, with 16 bases in between. Germline assignment: CDR1 SGDLS and CDR2 YYNGEE. This CDR3 has 16 amino acids. CDR3: CASSVGIGGFGNEQFF. The CDR3 DNA reads TGTGCCAGCAGCGTAGGGATAGGAGGGTTCGGCAATGAGCAGTTCTTC.

The chain links TRBV7-3 to TRBJ2-3; 9 nucleotides align to TRBD2. With V trimmed by 4 bases and J by 3 bases, 8 bases remained unmatched. This CDR3 spans 16 amino acids. Germline V CDR1 and CDR2: SGHTA, FQGTGA. CDR3 in amino acids: CASSSLGGRETDTQYF. The CDR3 DNA is TGTGCCAGCAGCTCCCTTGGCGGGAGGGAAACAGATACGCAGTATTTT.

CDR3 DNA sequence: TGTGCCAGCAGACGCGACAGGGAAGGTCAGCCCCAGCATTTT. It specifies CASRRDREGQPQHF. This sequence joins TRBV6-5 and TRBJ1-5, with TRBD1 identical over 7 bases. Germline lookup yields CDR1 MNHEY and CDR2 SVGAGI. The CDR3 consists of 14 residues. V was clipped by 6 bases and J by 6 bases; unmatched bases: 8.

This chain links TRBV2 with TRBJ1-1; D uncertain. CDR3 size: 13 residues. Between the trimmed V and J ends, which lost 4 bases and 2 bases, there was a span of 8 bases. Per germline, CDR1 SNHLY and CDR2 FYNNEI. The CDR3 spells CASSVQLNTEAFF. CDR3 DNA: TGTGCCAGCAGTGTACAGCTTAACACTGAAGCTTTCTTT.

This clone occurred once. The chain combines TRBV30 with TRBJ1-4; 7 bases agree with TRBD1. From germline, CDR1 is GTSNPN and CDR2 SVGIG (reference sequence). The CDR3 length is 17 residues. V lost 3 bases, J lost 1 base, and 11 bases stayed unmatched. CDR3 amino acids: CAWRGKGALVTNEKLFF. CDR3 coding DNA: TGTGCCTGGAGGGGCAAGGGGGCTTTGGTAACTAATGAAAAACTGTTTTTT.

The count of this clone is one. The chain recombines TRBV5-1 with TRBJ1-1; a possible D gene is TRBD1 (6 bases). CDR1 is SGHRS and CDR2 is YFSETQ in the germline V gene. This CDR3 has 12 amino acids. V lost 4 bases to trimming and J lost 5 bases, with 9 bases between them. The CDR3 nucleotides are TGCGCCAGCAGCGTCCAGGGGACTGAAGCTTTCTTT. Its translation is CASSVQGTEAFF.

This chain connects TRBV11-3 to TRBJ2-5, with 10 bases matching TRBD2. The germline V gene encodes CDR1 SGHNT and CDR2 YENEEA. The junction had 2 bases not matched to a gene; V was cut back by 1 base and J by 3 bases. The CDR3 contains 15 residues. CDR3 sequence: CASSLGLAGEETQYF. CDR3 nucleotide sequence: TGTGCCAGCAGCTTAGGTCTAGCGGGAGAAGAGACCCAGTACTTC.

V and J are TRBV2 and TRBJ1-1; no reliable D call. CDR3 length: 16 amino acids. V was trimmed by 6 bases and J by 0 bases, leaving 17 bases between them. Germline V gives CDR1 SNHLY, CDR2 FYNNEI. The CDR3 reads CASRPREAVMNTEAFF. Written as DNA, the CDR3 is TGTGCCAGCAGACCTCGGGAGGCAGTGATGAACACTGAAGCTTTCTTT.

This chain uses TRBV2 with TRBJ1-2; D possibly corresponds to TRBD1 (6 bases). Between the trimmed V and J ends, which lost 3 bases and 3 bases, there was a span of 8 bases. The CDR3 runs 13 residues. Per the germline V gene, CDR1 is SNHLY and CDR2 is FYNNEI. CDR3 in amino acids: CASSEGAYYGYTF. CDR3 sequence (DNA): TGTGCCAGCAGTGAGGGGGCGTACTATGGCTACACCTTC.

The sample holds one count of this clone. CDR3 residues: CASSHFTGQETQYF. Written as DNA, the CDR3 is TGTGCCAGCAGCCATTTTACAGGACAAGAGACCCAGTACTTC. The rearrangement links TRBV14 to TRBJ2-5, with D perhaps matching TRBD1 (5 bases). The V gene's germline CDR1 is SGHDN and CDR2 FVKESK. The CDR3 length is 14 residues. V was clipped by 3 bases and J by 2 bases, with 10 bases between them.

The chain has TRBV7-9 and TRBJ2-5; 8 bases agree with TRBD1. Germline assignment: CDR1 SEHNR and CDR2 FQNEAQ (reference sequence). The CDR3 has 13 residues. V lost 6 bases and J lost 9; bases outside the gene matches: 9. The CDR3 nucleotides are TGTGCCAGCAGACCAGGACAGGGAGGATCCCAGTACTTC. Translated: CASRPGQGGSQYF.

The genes are TRBV6-5 and TRBJ2-6, with D tentatively TRBD2 (6 bases). The germline gives CDR1 MNHEY, CDR2 SVGAGI. Trimming pared 6 bases from V and 0 bases from J, leaving 6 bases between. This CDR3 spans 14 amino acids. CDR3 DNA sequence: TGTGCCAGCAGGCGGGACTCTGGGGCCAACGTCCTGACTTTC. Protein product: CASRRDSGANVLTF.

The chain links TRBV5-1 to TRBJ2-1; TRBD2 is a possible D gene (7 bases). Germline CDR1 reads SGHRS; CDR2 reads YFSETQ. This CDR3 has 16 amino acids. V was shortened by 6 bases and J by 2 bases, with 18 bases between the two germline ends. Here the CDR3 DNA reads TGCGCCAGCACAAACACAAAGGGGGGGACCTACAATGAGCAGTTCTTC. It yields the protein CASTNTKGGTYNEQFF.

This sequence joins TRBV7-3 and TRBJ2-1; 9 nucleotides agree with TRBD2. J was trimmed by 6 bases and V by 2 bases; bases with no gene match: 5. There are 15 residues in the CDR3. Germline-derived CDR1 and CDR2 are SGHTA and FQGTGA. CDR3 coding DNA: TGTGCCAGCAGCTTAGTTAGCGGGAGTCGCAATGAGCAGTTCTTC. Translation gives CASSLVSGSRNEQFF.